These T cell receptor beta chains were read from a single sample in a study of early T cells in non-severe SARS-CoV-2 infection. Each CDR3 protein gets one entry after TCRdb re-called the 5' RACE reads with MiXCR. The sample includes 55,000 to 85,000 distinct CDR3 sequences, 10% to 15% of them seen just once. The sample was whole blood. These receptors originate from an adult who was a healthcare worker with PCR-confirmed SARS-CoV-2 infection or an uninfected control (not recorded which). Each CDR3 is given with its conserved first and last residue. D genes are given only for firm matches. The size entry is marked missing in some rows and otherwise reads once, few, many or a size class.

size	D	V	J	DNA	CDR3
few	TRBD1	TRBV5-1	TRBJ2-1	TGCGCCAGCAGCTTAACCGGTCTCCAGGGGGATGAGCAGTTCTTC	CASSLTGLQGDEQFF
NA	TRBD1	TRBV6-6	TRBJ1-1	TGTGCCAGCAGTAGGAGACAGGGAGGGACTGAAGCTTTCTTT	CASSRRQGGTEAFF
few	TRBD1	TRBV10-2	TRBJ1-5	TGCGCCGGAAGGGGGCCCAATCAGCCCCAGCATTTT	CAGRGPNQPQHF
NA	NA	TRBV11-1	TRBJ2-7	TGTGCCAGCAGCTTAGGACTGAGCTCCTACGAGCAGTACTTC	CASSLGLSSYEQYF
many	NA	TRBV6-1	TRBJ1-1	TGTGCCAGCAGGGAGGGGGGTAGCACTGAAGCTTTCTTT	CASREGGSTEAFF
NA	NA	TRBV19	TRBJ1-5	TGTGCCACTACCTTGCTGGGCATCAATCAGCCCCAGCATTTT	CATTLLGINQPQHF
NA	TRBD1	TRBV11-2	TRBJ1-2	TGTGCCAGCAGCGGGACAGGGAAATTGGTTTATGGCTACACCTTC	CASSGTGKLVYGYTF
NA	NA	TRBV7-9	TRBJ1-5	TGTGCCAGCAGCTTAGACGGGCAGCCCCAGCATTTT	CASSLDGQPQHF
few	TRBD2	TRBV20-1	TRBJ2-7	TGCAGTGCTAGAGATCGGACTAGCGGGGCCTACGAGCAGTACTTC	CSARDRTSGAYEQYF
many	NA	TRBV10-1	TRBJ2-2	TGCGCCAGCAGTGCGGGCACGGCCAACACCGGGGACCTGTTTTTT	CASSAGTANTGDLFF
few	TRBD2	TRBV29-1	TRBJ2-1	TGCAGCGTTGAACCGGGTCTGCGGGAGCGGTTCTTC	CSVEPGLRERFF
few	NA	TRBV21-1	TRBJ1-5	TGTGCCAGCAGCTCGTACGGGACAGGCCCGACTGTTGGCAATCAGCCCCAGCATTTT	CASSSYGTGPTVGNQPQHF
many	NA	TRBV6-1	TRBJ2-6	TGTGCCAGCAGTGAACTCCTCTCTGGGGCCAACGTCCTGACTTTC	CASSELLSGANVLTF
NA	NA	TRBV4-1	TRBJ2-2	TGCGCCAGCAGCCCTGGCCGGGGACTTAACACCGGGGAGCTGTTTTTT	CASSPGRGLNTGELFF
NA	NA	TRBV29-1	TRBJ2-1	TGCAGCGCGGACATTTACAATGAGCAGTTCTTC	CSADIYNEQFF
many	NA	TRBV11-2	TRBJ2-7	TGTGCCAGCAGCTTGGGGGCGGGAGCCTCCTACGAGCAGTACTTC	CASSLGAGASYEQYF
many	TRBD2	TRBV3-1	TRBJ2-7	TGTGCCAGCAGTTTCTCTATGGGACTAGCGGGCTACGAGCAGTACTTC	CASSFSMGLAGYEQYF
NA	NA	TRBV7-3	TRBJ2-5	TGTGCCAGCAGCCAACAAAGGGGGGCTGGAGAGACCCAGTACTTC	CASSQQRGAGETQYF
NA	NA	TRBV29-1	TRBJ1-2	TGCAGCGTTGATTCGGGATATAACTATGGCTACACCTTC	CSVDSGYNYGYTF
NA	NA	TRBV14	TRBJ2-2	TGTGCCAGCAGCCTCCTACACCCGAACACCGGGGAGCTGTTTTTT	CASSLLHPNTGELFF
many	NA	TRBV7-2	TRBJ2-1	TGTGCCAGCAGCCTACTCACGGGCAATGAGCAGTTCTTC	CASSLLTGNEQFF
few	TRBD2	TRBV29-1	TRBJ2-1	TGCAGCGTTGGTCTAGCGGGGTACAATGAGCAGTTCTTC	CSVGLAGYNEQFF
NA	NA	TRBV6-1	TRBJ1-1	TGTGCCAGCAGTGAAGTCGGCGACACTGAAGCTTTCTTT	CASSEVGDTEAFF
few	NA	TRBV7-6	TRBJ1-5	TGTGCCAGCAGCTTAGCCGGGCATCAGCCCCAGCATTTT	CASSLAGHQPQHF
few	NA	TRBV6-1	TRBJ1-6	TGTGCCAGCAGTGAAGACATCAGTTCACCCCTCCACTTT	CASSEDISSPLHF
once	NA	TRBV28	TRBJ1-1	TGTGCCAGCAGTCTACTGGACAGAGCGAACACTGAAGCTTTCTTT	CASSLLDRANTEAFF
NA	NA	TRBV20-1	TRBJ2-7	TGCAGTGCTAGAGACCCTTCTTTCTACGAGCAGTACTTC	CSARDPSFYEQYF
NA	TRBD1	TRBV3-1	TRBJ2-2	TGTGCCAGCAGCCAAGGGGACAGGGACACCGGGGAGCTGTTTTTT	CASSQGDRDTGELFF
few	NA	TRBV11-2	TRBJ1-1	TGTGCCAGCAGCTTAGGGTCGGTGATAGCTGAAGCTTTCTTT	CASSLGSVIAEAFF
NA	NA	TRBV20-1	TRBJ2-7	TGCAGTGCTGGTGTCCGGCGGGGGCGCGACGAGCAGTACTTC	CSAGVRRGRDEQYF
few	NA	TRBV29-1	TRBJ1-2	TGCAGCGCTCGGACAGAGAGGGGCTACACCTTC	CSARTERGYTF
NA	NA	TRBV9	TRBJ2-3	TGTGCCAGCAGCGTAGGAATGGTCACAGATACGCAGTATTTT	CASSVGMVTDTQYF
many	NA	TRBV7-9	TRBJ2-7	TGTGCCAGCAGCGCCGAATCAACCATGGATTACGAGCAGTACTTC	CASSAESTMDYEQYF
many	TRBD1	TRBV9	TRBJ2-3	TGTGCCAGCAGCGCAGGACAGGGTGAAGATACGCAGTATTTT	CASSAGQGEDTQYF
NA	NA	TRBV21-1	TRBJ2-7	TGTGCCAGCAGCAAACTAGGGATGCGGAACTCCTACGAGCAGTACTTC	CASSKLGMRNSYEQYF
once	NA	TRBV20-1	TRBJ1-5	TGCAGTGCTCATGGGGGCGGCGGCAATCAGCCCCAGCATTTT	CSAHGGGGNQPQHF
NA	NA	TRBV5-1	TRBJ1-5	TGCGCCAGCAGCTTGCACAGGGAGCATTTT	CASSLHREHF
few	TRBD2	TRBV14	TRBJ2-7	TGTGCCAGCAGTTCAAGCGGGAGTGGGTACGAGCAGTACTTC	CASSSSGSGYEQYF
NA	NA	TRBV2	TRBJ1-1	TGTGCCAGCAGACAGACAATTAACACTGAAGCTTTCTTT	CASRQTINTEAFF
NA	TRBD1	TRBV6-1	TRBJ1-5	TGTGCCAGCAGGGAGACAGGGGGCGCGAATCAGCCCCAGCATTTT	CASRETGGANQPQHF
many	NA	TRBV9	TRBJ2-6	TGTGCCAGCAGCGCCCGTCTTGCTGGGGCCAACGTCCTGACTTTC	CASSARLAGANVLTF
few	NA	TRBV29-1	TRBJ2-3	TGCAGCGTCGAAAGGGACTCTGGAGGTACGCAGTATTTT	CSVERDSGGTQYF
many	NA	TRBV6-5	TRBJ2-3	TGTGCCAGCAGTGCCTCCCACCAGGGGAATACGCAGTATTTT	CASSASHQGNTQYF
many	NA	TRBV2	TRBJ1-2	TGTGCCAGCAATCCGACCGCAGGCTACACCTTC	CASNPTAGYTF
many	TRBD1	TRBV7-3	TRBJ2-7	TGTGCCAGCAGCCCGGGGGACAGGGGCTACGAGCAGTACTTC	CASSPGDRGYEQYF
few	NA	TRBV10-3	TRBJ1-1	TGTGCCATCAGGCCAGGACAGATGAACACTGAAGCTTTCTTT	CAIRPGQMNTEAFF